The entry that follows covers one TCR beta chain sequence. The specificity of this receptor is unknown. Base qualities were left out, and no much larger clone turns up one base away. The immunoSEQ kit was used, according to the manufacturer's recommendations, to generate TCR beta libraries from genomic DNA. For library preparation, a first multiplex PCR was performed with proprietary primers, followed by a second PCR in which unique barcodes were added, and bead cleanups were performed after each round. Each sample batch included a kit-provided positive control reaction and a negative control reaction. The final libraries underwent checking on an Agilent 4200 TapeStation D1000 ScreenTape, volumetric pooling, and quantification by qPCR. Sequencing ran on an Illumina NextSeq500 with a MidOutput 150-cycle cartridge, using 156 Read1 and 15 Index1 cycles with kit custom primers. The pooled library was loaded at roughly 0.93 pM, with a 20% PhiX control spiked in. Under the source paper's analysis protocol: Vendor-processed data were analyzed in R, and a clonotype was defined as all T cells sharing the same CDR3 nucleotide sequence. For clone abundance analyses, frequencies were normalized to the 10,000 most abundant clones per sample. Public T cell clones, which averaged fewer than five per sample, were removed prior to analysis. Tumor-enriched clonotypes and baseline blood-enriched clonotypes were defined as those with an abundance difference of at least 32-fold between compartments. A beta-binomial differential abundance model was used to identify clonotypes that were expanded or contracted between blood time points. Similarity between tumor and blood repertoires was quantified using the Baroni-Urbani and Buser coefficient, and groups were compared with two-tailed Wilcoxon tests in R. What TCRdb holds here is the immuneACCESS table cut down to in-frame rearrangements. Part of the clones is not present; checked against another copy, under half of the missing clones reflect an unresolved V gene, and the others are unexplained. That table supplies the V and J calls and clone size; D and trimming were determined from the DNA. In all, the sample holds over 85,000 clones, and approximately 83% of those were seen once. Almost 6.5% of the sample rests with the top ten.

The time point label, read with the paper, signifies: baseline pretreatment blood. What this sample's treatment or condition label stands for: 15 Gy SBRT to primary tumor, nephrectomy 4 weeks later. To follow tumor-enriched clonotypes, peripheral blood was collected serially from radiation-treated patients at baseline and again at 2 weeks and 4 weeks after SBRT. All patients had renal cell carcinoma with clear cell pathology. Genomic DNA for TCR sequencing was prepared using the QIAamp DNA Blood Mini Kit (Qiagen). Samples were included in the analyses only if all quality control checks were passed. This specimen belongs to a study of radiation and T cells in renal cell carcinoma (TCRdb year 2020). With respect to the entire study: Samples were obtained from a clinical trial, in which 15 Gy stereotactic body radiation therapy was delivered to primary renal cell carcinomas and nephrectomy was performed 4 weeks later. In total, roughly 53 samples underwent TCR beta sequencing: around 25 tumors plus 27 peripheral blood samples. Across all 50 or so samples, 4 million to 5 million unique CDR3 nucleotide sequences encoding 2.5 million to 3 million unique CDR3 amino acid sequences were identified. Overall results and qualifications from the work: Because pretreatment tumor biopsies were not available, the study could not determine whether clonotypes were already present within the tumor at baseline. In blood, the top tumor clonotypes increased from baseline to 2 weeks after radiation and then shrank by 4 weeks, which suggests a temporary expansion of tumor-resident clones. With a single-armed trial design, the study had no way to address how radiation dose or scheduling affects the TCR repertoire. Blood repertoire dynamics were not followed beyond 4 weeks after treatment.

The sample in question was blood, obtained from a patient whose treatment included radiotherapy and nephrectomy. The clonotype originates from a man aged 60-69 years with renal cell carcinoma.

The DNA is as follows: TGCGCCAGCAGCCAAGATGGCACACCTGCGCAAAACATTCAGTACTTC. Its protein is CASSQDGTPAQNIQYF. The receptor chain draws on TRBV4-3 and TRBJ2-4, with no reliable assignment of the D segment. V loses 0 bases, J loses 5 bases, and the germline ends lie 14 bases apart. The CDR3 runs 16 residues from the cysteine to the phenylalanine. Only CDR3 DNA is held: 48 bases, read in frame from base 1. Taken from the germline V gene, the CDR1 and CDR2 loops are LGHNA and YSLEER.